Following are 22 T cell receptor beta chains from one sample sequenced in a study of cytomegalovirus exposure and HLA in healthy donors. PCR amplification relied on 60 Vbeta primers (plus 13 Jbeta primers). Method: immunoSEQ multiplex PCR; TCRdb's copy keeps in-frame clones and lacks some. The sample has 65,000 to 80,000 clones. Sequencing was performed on PBMCs. Every receptor here comes from a man aged 30 to 39 in good health and CMV-seronegative.

This chain links TRBV19 with TRBJ2-1; D is possibly TRBD1 (5 bases). This CDR3 has 13 residues. Trimming took off 2 bases at V and 8 bases at J, with 10 bases between the two ends. Germline V CDR1 and CDR2: LNHDA, SQIVND (reference sequence). The CDR3: CASSIQGYDEQFF. The CDR3 DNA reads as TGTGCCAGTAGTATACAGGGTTACGATGAGCAGTTCTTC.

The chain joins TRBV7-9 to TRBJ2-1; possibly TRBD2 for D (6 bases). The CDR3 has 13 residues. Per the germline V gene, CDR1 is SEHNR and CDR2 is FQNEAQ (reference sequence). V lost 10 bases and J lost 0, with 10 bases in between. Written as DNA, the CDR3 is TGTGCCACGGGGACTCCCTCCTACAATGAGCAGTTCTTC. Its translation: CATGTPSYNEQFF.

The chain combines TRBV5-1 with TRBJ1-6, with D possibly matching TRBD1 (5 bases). The V gene lost 4 bases and the J gene lost 0 bases, with 14 bases spanning the gap. The length of the CDR3 is 17 residues. Germline V gene sequence: CDR1 SGHRS, CDR2 YFSETQ. The CDR3 loop is CASSTDSHSSYNSPLHF. For the CDR3, the DNA is TGCGCCAGCAGCACCGACAGTCACAGCTCCTATAATTCACCCCTCCACTTT.

This chain links TRBV19 with TRBJ2-7; D is unclear. The germline V and J ends were trimmed by 4 bases and 7 bases, with 8 bases remaining between them. The length of the CDR3 is 11 residues. Germline values: CDR1 LNHDA, CDR2 SQIVND (reference sequence). The CDR3, as DNA: TGTGCCAGTAGTAATACTGATGAGCAGTACTTC. It translates to CASSNTDEQYF.

The rearrangement links TRBV6-5 to TRBJ2-1, with D unresolved. Germline V gene sequence: CDR1 MNHEY, CDR2 SVGAGI. The CDR3 has 13 amino acids. V was cut by 2 bases and J by 9 bases, with 11 bases left in between. CDR3 nucleotide sequence: TGTGCCAGCAGTTACACGGCGAGCGCTGAGCAGTTCTTC. Protein: CASSYTASAEQFF.

The genes are TRBV2 and TRBJ2-7; 7 positions match TRBD1. Germline V gene lookup returns CDR1 SNHLY and CDR2 FYNNEI. The CDR3 runs 13 residues. The V and J ends lost 5 bases and 0 bases, in that order; junction bases with no gene match: 1. The CDR3 nucleotides read TGTGCCAGCAGTCGGGACAGCTCCTACGAGCAGTACTTC. Its protein is CASSRDSSYEQYF.

J is TRBJ1-1 and V is TRBV2, with 7 bases that match TRBD1. Germline CDR1 SNHLY, CDR2 FYNNEI. The CDR3 is made up of 14 amino acids. The V gene end was trimmed by 7 bases and the J gene end by 0 bases; junction bases not matched to a gene: 5. CDR3 amino acids: CASTMGQLNTEAFF. The CDR3, as DNA: TGTGCCAGCACTATGGGACAGCTGAACACTGAAGCTTTCTTT.

V and J are TRBV7-9 and TRBJ1-6; 9 positions match TRBD1. The CDR3 consists of 17 residues. J lost 4 bases, V lost 6 bases, and 10 bases had no gene match. Germline V lookup: CDR1 SEHNR, CDR2 FQNEAQ (reference sequence). The CDR3 DNA follows: TGTGCCAGCAGTTCGACGCGAGACAGGGGGTATAATTCACCCCTCCACTTT. Its protein is CASSSTRDRGYNSPLHF.

The genes are TRBV11-3 and TRBJ2-2, with D perhaps matching TRBD1 (6 bases). The V and J ends lost 1 base and 3 bases respectively, with 6 bases between them. Germline CDR1 and CDR2: SGHNT and YENEEA. The CDR3 length is 14 residues. CDR3 in DNA: TGTGCCAGCAGCTTAGGGACAGACACCGGGGAGCTGTTTTTT. Translating gives CASSLGTDTGELFF. The whole variable domain, filled in from reference TRBV11-3 and TRBJ2-2, reads EAGVVQSPRYKIIEKKQPVAFWCNPISGHNTLYWYLQNLGQGPELLIRYENEEAVDDSQLPKDRFSAERLKGVDSTLKIQPAELGDSAVYLCASSLGTDTGELFFGEGSRLTVL.

CDR3 DNA: TGTGCCTGGAGCTCCAGGGGTCCTCCTGAAAAACTGTTTTTT. Its translation is CAWSSRGPPEKLFF. The V and J genes are TRBV30 and TRBJ1-4; a possible D gene is TRBD1 (6 bases). The CDR3 extends over 14 amino acids. The germline V gene has CDR1 GTSNPN and CDR2 SVGIG (reference sequence). Trimming took 3 bases from V and 7 from J, leaving 15 bases between them.

Concerning this clone itself: Other DNA sequences in the same sample also yield this CDR3. V and J are TRBV18 and TRBJ2-3; D perhaps matches TRBD1 (6 bases). CDR1 and CDR2 from the germline V gene are KGHSH and LQKENI. The CDR3 is 15 amino acids. V dropped 2 bases and J dropped 1 base, with 10 bases sitting between them. The CDR3 sequence is CASSPRAGGTDTQYF. The DNA for the CDR3 is TGTGCCAGCTCACCAAGGGCAGGGGGCACAGATACGCAGTATTTT.

J is TRBJ2-7 and V is TRBV6-1; tentative D call: TRBD1 (6 bases). The CDR3 has 14 amino acids. Germline V lookup: CDR1 MNHNS, CDR2 SASEGT. Deletions cut 4 bases from V and 5 bases from J, with 15 bases between. Here the CDR3 reads CASSVEAGENEQYF. In DNA form, the CDR3 reads TGTGCCAGCAGTGTGGAAGCAGGGGAAAACGAGCAGTACTTC.

The gene calls are TRBV6-5 and TRBJ1-1; 8 nucleotides line up with TRBD1. Unmatched junction bases numbered 4, after V lost 4 bases and J lost 0 bases. Germline V gene sequence: CDR1 MNHEY, CDR2 SVGAGI. CDR3 length: 15 amino acids. The CDR3 is CASSSLDRVNTEAFF. Written as DNA, the CDR3 is TGTGCCAGCAGTTCCTTGGACAGGGTGAACACTGAAGCTTTCTTT.

The chain joins TRBV19 to TRBJ2-1, with D possibly matching TRBD1 (6 bases). CDR3 size: 15 residues. CDR1 is LNHDA, CDR2 SQIVND, per germline (reference sequence). V was shortened by 5 bases and J by 9 bases, with 20 bases between the two germline ends. CDR3 sequence (DNA): TGTGCCAGTAGTCGACAGGTCCTCCTGATCGGTGAGCAGTTCTTC. Its protein is CASSRQVLLIGEQFF. The whole variable domain, remainder taken from reference TRBV19 and TRBJ2-1, is DGGITQSPKYLFRKEGQNVTLSCEQNLNHDAMYWYRQDPGQGLRLIYYSQIVNDFQKGDIAEGYSVSREKKESFPLTVTSAQKNPTAFYLCASSRQVLLIGEQFFGPGTRLTVL.

V is TRBV10-3 and J is TRBJ1-1, with 11 nucleotides matching TRBD1. The germline gives CDR1 ENHRY, CDR2 SYGVKD. CDR3 length: 15 amino acids. Unmatched junction bases numbered 3, after V lost 2 bases and J lost 4 bases. CDR3 nucleotides: TGTGCCATCAGTGAGAGGGACAGGGGGGGCACTGAAGCTTTCTTT. Encoded protein: CAISERDRGGTEAFF.

This rearrangement joins TRBV27 to TRBJ2-7, with TRBD1 as a possible D gene (6 bases). Germline V lookup: CDR1 MNHEY, CDR2 SMNVEV (reference sequence). V dropped 0 bases and J dropped 4 bases, with 10 bases sitting between them. CDR3 length: 14 residues. The CDR3 reads CASSLSAGAYEQYF. CDR3 coding DNA: TGTGCCAGCAGTTTATCGGCAGGGGCTTACGAGCAGTACTTC.

The rearrangement joins TRBV4-2 to TRBJ1-5; a weak D match, TRBD1 (6 bases). The CDR3 length is 18 residues. V was trimmed by 0 bases and J by 0 bases, leaving 15 bases between them. Per the germline V gene, CDR1 is LGHNA and CDR2 is YNFKEQ. The CDR3 is CASSQDQGPRYSNQPQHF. The CDR3 bases are TGTGCCAGCAGCCAAGATCAGGGGCCGAGATATAGCAATCAGCCCCAGCATTTT.

The V call is TRBV6-6, the J call TRBJ2-1; a weak D match, TRBD2 (7 bases). Trimming removed 2 bases from V and 9 bases from J, with 14 bases in between. The CDR3 extends over 14 amino acids. The germline V gene has CDR1 MNHNY and CDR2 SVGAGI (reference sequence). CDR3 in amino acids: CASSYRAGASEQFF. The DNA of the CDR3 is TGTGCCAGCAGTTACCGGGCGGGGGCTAGTGAGCAGTTCTTC.

According to its frequency, this clone is medium-sized. The chain recombines TRBV4-1 with TRBJ1-3; D not resolved. The CDR3 spans 15 residues. Trimming removed 6 bases at V and 4 bases at J, with 16 bases between. Germline V lookup: CDR1 MGHRA, CDR2 YSYEKL. In DNA form, the CDR3 reads TGCGCCAGCAGTCGAACCCACGGAGGGGGAAACACCATATATTTT. Translating gives CASSRTHGGGNTIYF.

The CDR3 reads CASSRGGSSSYEQYF. In nucleotides, the CDR3 is TGTGCCAGCTCACGGGGGGGGTCGAGCTCCTACGAGCAGTACTTC. The chain couples TRBV18 to TRBJ2-7; 7 bases map to TRBD2. CDR1 is KGHSH, CDR2 LQKENI, per germline. J gave up 0 bases and V 4 bases, and 6 bases lay outside the gene matches. The CDR3 sequence is 15 residues long.

This sequence joins TRBV15 and TRBJ2-3; TRBD2 matches at 10 bases. V shed 2 bases and J 4 bases; nucleotides not matched to a gene: 3. CDR1 is LNHNV and CDR2 is YYDKDF in the germline V gene (reference sequence). The CDR3 length is 15 residues. This CDR3 is CATSRTGLAPDTQYF. The CDR3 nucleotides are TGTGCCACCAGCAGAACGGGACTAGCGCCAGATACGCAGTATTTT.

The genes are TRBV11-2 and TRBJ1-3; 8 bases fit TRBD1. Germline loops: CDR1 SGHAT, CDR2 FQNNGV. CDR3 length: 14 amino acids. The V gene end was trimmed by 8 bases and the J gene end by 1 base; junction bases not matched to a gene: 4. The CDR3 DNA is TGTGCCAGCGGACAGGGATTTTCTGGAAACACCATATATTTT. Its protein is CASGQGFSGNTIYF.